These 5 T cell receptor beta chains were all obtained from the same sample, sequenced in a study of T cell responses to AZD1222 COVID-19 vaccine. Only in-frame clones appear in the TCRdb table, and some are missing; sequencing was by immunoSEQ multiplex PCR. The table shows about 78,000 clones, with 90% occurring only once. Material: peripheral blood, obtained 28 days after the second AZD1222 dose. These receptors were taken from an adult who received the AZD1222 COVID-19 vaccine.

The chain carries TRBV7-9 and TRBJ1-4; D is perhaps TRBD1 (6 bases). CDR1 is SEHNR, CDR2 FQNEAQ, per germline (reference sequence). The CDR3 sequence is 16 residues long. V gave up 3 bases and J gave up 6 bases, with 17 bases separating them. The CDR3 sequence is CASSFRRGGWDEKLFF. The CDR3 DNA follows: TGTGCCAGCAGCTTCCGTCGGGGGGGCTGGGATGAAAAACTGTTTTTT.

This clone was observed a single time. The V call is TRBV10-3, the J call TRBJ2-7; D unresolved. The length of the CDR3 is 12 residues. Germline CDR1 ENHRY, CDR2 SYGVKD. Between the trimmed V and J ends, which lost 3 bases and 0 bases, there was a span of 3 bases. Here the CDR3 DNA reads TGTGCCATCAGTGACAGCTCCTACGAGCAGTACTTC. This translates into CAISDSSYEQYF.

This clone was seen a single time. The chain combines TRBV28 with TRBJ1-3; a weak D match, TRBD1 (5 bases). The germline V gene encodes CDR1 MDHEN and CDR2 SYDVKM. V gave up 4 bases and J gave up 14 bases, with 18 bases separating them. This CDR3 has 13 amino acids. CDR3 sequence (DNA): TGTGCCAGCAGTTCCTTGAGTCAAGGGGTTGTATATTTT. Residues: CASSSLSQGVVYF.

The V and J genes are TRBV25-1 and TRBJ2-7, with a weak D call TRBD2 (5 bases). The V and J ends lost 6 bases and 2 bases respectively, with 17 bases between them. Germline V lookup: CDR1 MGHDK, CDR2 SYGVNS. The CDR3 loop spans 15 amino acids. The CDR3 bases are TGTGCCAGCAGGAAGTCAGCCGGGATAGCCTACGAGCAGTACTTC. It translates to CASRKSAGIAYEQYF.

The V gene is TRBV7-9, the J gene TRBJ2-3; D tentatively reads TRBD1 or TRBD2 (5 bases each). The CDR3 spans 19 residues. Germline CDR1 SEHNR, CDR2 FQNEAQ (reference sequence). V lost 2 bases to trimming and J lost 6 bases, with 27 bases between them. In nucleotides, the CDR3 is TGTGCCAGCAGCTTAAGACCCACCGTCGGGGCATTCTCGCCGGATACGCAGTATTTT. Amino acids: CASSLRPTVGAFSPDTQYF.